This T cell receptor beta chain was sequenced in a study of early T cells in non-severe SARS-CoV-2 infection. About the research overall: Sequencing input comprised bulk RNA from unsorted whole blood; chain pairing was not available.

TCRdb reprocessed the 5' RACE reads with MiXCR, giving one entry per CDR3 protein. The sample consists of tens of thousands of distinct CDR3 sequences, around 14% of them appearing once. Germline CDR1 reads MNHNY; CDR2 reads SVGAGI (reference sequence). Trimming took off 8 bases at V and 4 bases at J, with 14 bases between the two ends. There are 14 residues in the CDR3. This sequence joins TRBV6-6 and TRBJ2-2; a possible D gene is TRBD2 (6 bases). The source material was whole blood. This sequence originates from an adult who was a healthcare worker with PCR-confirmed SARS-CoV-2 infection or an uninfected control (not recorded which). CDR3 region: CASWRERGTGELFF. The CDR3 DNA sequence: TGTGCCAGCTGGAGGGAGAGGGGCACCGGGGAGCTGTTTTTT.